Included here is one T cell receptor beta chain sequence, with context. The data originate from a study of blood T cell repertoires in COVID-19. This CDR3 has 18 residues. Germline V lookup: CDR1 SEHNR, CDR2 FQNEAQ (reference sequence). V dropped 5 bases and J dropped 1 base, with 21 bases sitting between them. Clones were sequenced by immunoSEQ multiplex PCR, and TCRdb holds only the in-frame ones, with some missing. The sample consists of 160,000 or so clones, roughly 80% of them appearing once. The sample was peripheral blood. This chain uses TRBV7-9 with TRBJ2-1; a possible D gene is TRBD2 (6 bases). The TCR sequence derives from a woman at least 80 years old with acute or convalescent COVID-19. For the CDR3, the DNA is TGTGCCAGCAGCCCCCCGGCGGGGCGGACCGGGTCCTACAATGAGCAGTTCTTC. It specifies CASSPPAGRTGSYNEQFF. Complete variable domain (other parts from reference TRBV7-9 and TRBJ2-1): DTGVSQNPRHKITKRGQNVTFRCDPISEHNRLYWYRQTLGQGPEFLTYFQNEAQLEKSRLLSDRFSAERPKGSFSTLEIQRTEQGDSAMYLCASSPPAGRTGSYNEQFFGPGTRLTVL.